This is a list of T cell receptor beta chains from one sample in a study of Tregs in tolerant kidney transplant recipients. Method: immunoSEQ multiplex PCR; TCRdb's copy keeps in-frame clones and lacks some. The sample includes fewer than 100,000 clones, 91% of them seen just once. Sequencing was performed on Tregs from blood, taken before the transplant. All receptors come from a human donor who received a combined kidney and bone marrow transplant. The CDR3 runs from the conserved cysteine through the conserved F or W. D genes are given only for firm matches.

CASSVGGLSYEQYF	TGTGCCAGCAGTGTTGGGGGATTGTCCTACGAGCAGTACTTC	TRBJ2-7	NA	TRBV2
CASSGTGAGNQPQHF	TGTGCCAGCAGTGGAACGGGGGCCGGCAATCAGCCCCAGCATTTT	TRBJ1-5	NA	TRBV2
CASSYSFGGTEAFF	TGTGCCAGCAGTTACTCGTTTGGGGGAACTGAAGCTTTCTTT	TRBJ1-1	NA	TRBV6-6
CASSDGLAGVGSSEQYF	TGTGCCAGCAGCGATGGACTAGCGGGAGTAGGATCCTCCGAGCAGTACTTC	TRBJ2-7	TRBD2	TRBV7-6
CASAFTGGQETQYF	TGCGCCAGTGCTTTTACGGGGGGGCAAGAGACCCAGTACTTC	TRBJ2-5	TRBD2	TRBV5-1
CASGSPATNEKLFF	TGTGCCAGTGGGTCTCCGGCAACTAATGAAAAACTGTTTTTT	TRBJ1-4	NA	TRBV6-5
CASSLFRTSGISEQYF	TGTGCCAGCAGCTTATTCCGGACTAGCGGGATAAGCGAGCAGTACTTC	TRBJ2-7	TRBD2	TRBV11-2
CASAPGRGRTEAFF	TGTGCCAGCGCCCCGGGGAGGGGGCGGACTGAAGCTTTCTTT	TRBJ1-1	TRBD1	TRBV7-9
CASSTNRGRQETQYF	TGTGCCAGCAGCACCAACCGGGGGCGTCAAGAGACCCAGTACTTC	TRBJ2-5	NA	TRBV25-1
CASSSGAGNTIYF	TGTGCCAGCAGCTCCGGGGCTGGAAACACCATATATTTT	TRBJ1-3	NA	TRBV14
CASSYGGSNTGELFF	TGTGCCAGCAGCTACGGGGGATCGAACACCGGGGAGCTGTTTTTT	TRBJ2-2	NA	TRBV6-5